The TCR beta chain under discussion was sequenced for a study of CXCR3-negative and CXCR3-positive naive CD8 T cells. Turning to the study itself: Every library held about 1.5 +/- 0.3 million TRB reads, and the total came to around 130 million. Study-wide results and limits: Compared with CXCR3-negative naive cells, CXCR3-positive naive cells showed more hydrophobic TRB CDR3s.

Sorts that each held 300,000 cells were run in triplicate for every CD8+ T cell subset. 5' RACE that incorporated UMI labels was used to prepare the TRB cDNA libraries. TCRdb re-analyzed the 5' RACE reads; it lists each CDR3 protein once, without DNA. In all, the sample yields approximately 98,000 distinct CDR3 sequences. About this clonotype: Its antigen is undetermined.

This CDR3 contains 15 residues. CDR1 is DFQATT, CDR2 SNEGSKA, per germline (reference sequence). The rearrangement joins TRBV20-1 to TRBJ2-7; TCRdb proposes TRBD1, but this gene call is untestable without DNA. The receptor was isolated from a human donor in good health. Some clones in this sample may be carry-over from other donors' samples. The specimen sequenced was naive CXCR3+ CD8+ T cells from blood. The subset: CD45RO-CCR7+CD27+CD95- naive CD8+ T cells expressing CXCR3 (TNR3+). CDR3 residues: CSARDLLTGNYEQYF.